The 17 T cell receptor beta chains given below trace back to one sample, sequenced in a study of blood T cell repertoires in COVID-19. Here immunoSEQ multiplex PCR was the method, and the copy in TCRdb shows in-frame clones only, minus some. The sample lists tens of thousands of clones, 70% to 80% seen once, with 12% in the top ten. Sequenced input: peripheral blood. The receptors were sampled from a human donor in a cohort sampled during active COVID-19.

The chain has TRBV12-3 or TRBV12-4 and TRBJ2-1; tentatively, D is TRBD2 (6 bases). The CDR3 runs 12 residues. V lost 7 bases and J 5 bases, leaving 9 bases between the germline ends. Written as DNA, the CDR3 is TGTGCCAGCAAGCGGGCGAACAATGAGCAGTTCTTC. This sequence encodes CASKRANNEQFF.

This chain connects TRBV7-9 to TRBJ2-1; D is ambiguous. V dropped 0 bases and J dropped 0 bases, with 6 bases sitting between them. The CDR3 length is 15 residues. The germline gives CDR1 SEHNR, CDR2 FQNEAQ (reference sequence). In DNA form, the CDR3 reads TGTGCCAGCAGCTTAGCCACGAGCTCCTACAATGAGCAGTTCTTC. Translated, it gives CASSLATSSYNEQFF.

V and J are TRBV28 and TRBJ1-4; 7 bases map to TRBD1. Per the germline V gene, CDR1 is MDHEN and CDR2 is SYDVKM. This CDR3 is built from 14 residues. Losses at the gene ends were 6 bases for V and 3 bases for J; bases not matched to a gene: 4. The CDR3: CASRTGTANEKLFF. CDR3 DNA: TGTGCCAGCAGAACCGGGACAGCTAATGAAAAACTGTTTTTT.

The sample holds one count of this clone. The chain is built from TRBV2 and TRBJ2-1; 9 bases map to TRBD2. Germline V gives CDR1 SNHLY, CDR2 FYNNEI. The CDR3 covers 14 residues. The trim removed 4 bases at V and 9 bases at J, leaving 7 bases unmatched. CDR3 DNA: TGTGCCAGCAGTGGTAGCGGGAGACGAGGTGAGCAGTTCTTC. Protein: CASSGSGRRGEQFF.

This clone has a single count. CDR3 amino acids: CSVAVGGYDSPLHF. The CDR3 DNA reads as TGCAGCGTTGCGGTTGGCGGATACGATTCACCCCTCCACTTT. The V gene is TRBV29-1, the J gene TRBJ1-6; no clear D gene. Trimming cost V 4 bases and J 8 bases, with 15 bases left between them. This CDR3 comprises 14 residues. Germline CDR1 and CDR2: SQVTM and ANQGSEA.

The chain recombines TRBV18 with TRBJ1-1; 7 bases fit TRBD1. V lost 6 bases to trimming and J lost 1 base; unmatched junction nucleotides: 2. Germline V CDR1 and CDR2: KGHSH, LQKENI. CDR3 length: 13 amino acids. The CDR3 DNA reads TGTGCCAGCTCGACAGGGAGGAACACTGAAGCTTTCTTT. Amino acids: CASSTGRNTEAFF.

V usage is TRBV28 and J usage is TRBJ1-1, with D maybe TRBD1 (6 bases). CDR1 MDHEN and CDR2 SYDVKM come from the germline V gene. V lost 8 bases and J 0 bases, leaving 13 bases between the germline ends. The CDR3 is made up of 14 amino acids. CDR3 sequence (DNA): TGTGCCAGCCGTGAAGGGGGGGTGAACACTGAAGCTTTCTTT. It encodes CASREGGVNTEAFF.

V gene TRBV5-1 combines with J gene TRBJ2-5; 14 positions agree with TRBD2. Trimming took 3 bases from V and 5 from J; bases not matched to a gene: 6. The CDR3 runs 16 residues. Germline V gene data show CDR1 as SGHRS and CDR2 as YFSETQ. The DNA for the CDR3 is TGCGCCAGCAGCTCCGGGACTAGCGGGGGAGGGGAGACCCAGTACTTC. Its protein is CASSSGTSGGGETQYF.

Regarding this clone: Mismatch with germline at one junction end may stem from a read error. This chain connects TRBV6-2 or TRBV6-3 to TRBJ2-7; 7 nucleotides match TRBD2. Per the germline V gene, CDR1 is MNHEY and CDR2 is SVGEGT. There are 14 residues in the CDR3. This CDR3 reads CASNPSRLAYEQYF. The CDR3 DNA reads TGTGCCAGCAACCCATCCCGACTAGCCTATGAGCAGTACTTC.

This chain joins TRBV6-2 or TRBV6-3 and TRBJ2-7; maybe TRBD2 (6 bases). This CDR3 has 13 residues. V was trimmed by 0 bases and J by 3 bases, leaving 6 bases between them. CDR1 is MNHEY and CDR2 is SVGEGT in the germline V gene. The CDR3, as DNA: TGTGCCAGCAGTTACTCGGACTACTACGAGCAGTACTTC. Encoded protein: CASSYSDYYEQYF.

The V gene is TRBV12-3 or TRBV12-4, the J gene TRBJ1-3; D remains unclear. Trimming took 6 bases from V and 6 from J, leaving 12 bases between them. This CDR3 comprises 13 residues. CDR3 DNA sequence: TGTGCCAGCAGCTCCGATAGTCAAAACACCATATATTTT. It yields the protein CASSSDSQNTIYF.

This clone was counted between two and nine times. This chain joins TRBV19 and TRBJ1-4, with no clear D. The V gene's germline CDR1 is LNHDA and CDR2 SQIVND (reference sequence). Trimming cost V 3 bases and J 0 bases, with 8 bases left between them. The CDR3 totals 15 residues. CDR3: CASSMSGATNEKLFF. CDR3 in DNA: TGTGCCAGTAGTATGAGCGGTGCAACTAATGAAAAACTGTTTTTT.

This clone was detected once. The J gene is TRBJ2-1, the V gene TRBV14; D is possibly TRBD1 (6 bases). CDR1 and CDR2 from the germline V gene are SGHDN and FVKESK. Trimming shortened V by 2 bases and J by 9 bases, and 23 bases separated the two germline ends. The CDR3 runs to 17 residues. The CDR3 sequence: CASSQRGRGQADVEQFF. As DNA, the CDR3 is TGTGCCAGCAGCCAAAGGGGCAGGGGCCAAGCTGACGTTGAGCAGTTCTTC.

The chain is built from TRBV5-5 and TRBJ1-1; D is perhaps TRBD1 (5 bases). V lost 0 bases and J 5 bases, leaving 8 bases between the germline ends. The CDR3 sequence is 13 residues long. Germline V gives CDR1 SGHKS, CDR2 YYEKEE (reference sequence). This CDR3 is CASSLVEGTEAFF. The CDR3 coding sequence is TGTGCCAGCAGCTTGGTGGAGGGGACTGAAGCTTTCTTT.

The V and J genes are TRBV9 and TRBJ2-1; 9 nucleotides align to TRBD2. This CDR3 spans 15 amino acids. Losses at the gene ends were 4 bases for V and 2 bases for J; bases not matched to a gene: 4. The germline gives CDR1 SGDLS, CDR2 YYNGEE. The CDR3 DNA is TGTGCCAGCAGCCTAAGACTAGCGGCCTACAATGAGCAGTTCTTC. It is translated as CASSLRLAAYNEQFF. The whole variable domain, remainder taken from reference TRBV9 and TRBJ2-1, is DSGVTQTPKHLITATGQRVTLRCSPRSGDLSVYWYQQSLDQGLQFLIQYYNGEERAKGNILERFSAQQFPDLHSELNLSSLELGDSALYFCASSLRLAAYNEQFFGPGTRLTVL.

The chain uses TRBV21-1 and TRBJ2-7; TRBD2 is taken as the D call from the table, unchecked against the DNA. TRBV21-1 is deemed a pseudogene. The CDR3 covers 16 residues. The CDR3 protein is CASSTTPSGTSYEQYV. The CDR3, as DNA: TGTGCCAGCAGCACCACCCCAAGCGGAACGTCCTACGAGCAGTACGTC.

This clone was detected only once. The gene calls are TRBV7-3 and TRBJ2-3; 9 positions match TRBD1. CDR3 length: 15 residues. Germline V lookup: CDR1 SGHTA, CDR2 FQGTGA. V lost 4 bases and J lost 6; bases outside the gene matches: 8. For the CDR3, the DNA is TGTGCCAGCAGCTCGTCCGGGACAGGGTCGGATACGCAGTATTTT. The encoded protein is CASSSSGTGSDTQYF.